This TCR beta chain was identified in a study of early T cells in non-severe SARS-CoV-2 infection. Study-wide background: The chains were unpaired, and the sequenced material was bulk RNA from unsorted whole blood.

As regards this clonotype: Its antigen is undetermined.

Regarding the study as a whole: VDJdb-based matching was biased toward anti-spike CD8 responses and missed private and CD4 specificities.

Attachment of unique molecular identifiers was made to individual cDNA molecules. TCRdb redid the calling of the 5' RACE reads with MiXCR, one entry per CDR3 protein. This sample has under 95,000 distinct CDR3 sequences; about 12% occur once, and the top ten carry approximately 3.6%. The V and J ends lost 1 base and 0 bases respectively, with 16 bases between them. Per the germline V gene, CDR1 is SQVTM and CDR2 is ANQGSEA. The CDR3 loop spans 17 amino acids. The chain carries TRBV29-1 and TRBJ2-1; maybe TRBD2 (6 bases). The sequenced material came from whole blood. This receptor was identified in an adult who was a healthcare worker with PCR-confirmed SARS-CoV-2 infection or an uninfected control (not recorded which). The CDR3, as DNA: TGCAGCGTTGAAGTCTTGAGCGGGTCACGCTCCTACAATGAGCAGTTCTTC. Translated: CSVEVLSGSRSYNEQFF.